The sequence of this T cell receptor (beta chain) was determined in a study of cytotoxic CD8 clonotypes in ibrutinib-treated CLL. General observations from the study: Clonality went up at ibrutinib response and then declined back toward baseline at progression.

The CDR3 has 17 amino acids. Germline lookup yields CDR1 LGHNA and CDR2 YNFKEQ. Trimming cost V 0 bases and J 1 base, with 13 bases left between them. Profiled with immunoSEQ multiplex PCR; TCRdb holds only in-frame clones, not every one. The data show 150,000 to 200,000 clones, with over 60% seen just once and over 10% held by the top ten. Turning to this clone: Its specificity is not known.

The rearrangement links TRBV4-2 to TRBJ2-1; D possibly corresponds to TRBD1 (5 bases). This clonotype was obtained from a human donor with chronic lymphocytic leukemia. Here the sequenced sample was PBMCs, taken after 24 months of ibrutinib treatment. The CDR3 sequence: CASSQEDHRSSYNEQFF. The CDR3 DNA reads as TGTGCCAGCAGCCAAGAGGATCACAGGAGTTCCTACAATGAGCAGTTCTTC.